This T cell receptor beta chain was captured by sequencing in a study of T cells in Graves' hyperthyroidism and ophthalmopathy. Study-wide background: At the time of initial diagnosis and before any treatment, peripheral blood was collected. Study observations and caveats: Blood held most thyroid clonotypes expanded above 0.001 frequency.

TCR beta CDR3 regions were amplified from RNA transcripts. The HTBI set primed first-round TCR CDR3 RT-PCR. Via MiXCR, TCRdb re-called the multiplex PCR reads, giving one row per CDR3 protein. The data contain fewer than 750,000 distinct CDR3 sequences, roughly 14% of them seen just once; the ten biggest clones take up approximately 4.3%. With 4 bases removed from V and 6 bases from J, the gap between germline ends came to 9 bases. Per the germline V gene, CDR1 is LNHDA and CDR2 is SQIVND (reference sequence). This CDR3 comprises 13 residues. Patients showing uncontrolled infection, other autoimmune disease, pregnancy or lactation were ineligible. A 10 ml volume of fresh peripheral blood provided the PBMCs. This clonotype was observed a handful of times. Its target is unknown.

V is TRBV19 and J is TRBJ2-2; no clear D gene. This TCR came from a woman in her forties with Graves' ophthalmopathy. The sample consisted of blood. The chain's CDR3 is CASSTAISGELFF. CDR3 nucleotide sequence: TGTGCCAGTAGTACCGCCATATCCGGGGAGCTGTTTTTT.